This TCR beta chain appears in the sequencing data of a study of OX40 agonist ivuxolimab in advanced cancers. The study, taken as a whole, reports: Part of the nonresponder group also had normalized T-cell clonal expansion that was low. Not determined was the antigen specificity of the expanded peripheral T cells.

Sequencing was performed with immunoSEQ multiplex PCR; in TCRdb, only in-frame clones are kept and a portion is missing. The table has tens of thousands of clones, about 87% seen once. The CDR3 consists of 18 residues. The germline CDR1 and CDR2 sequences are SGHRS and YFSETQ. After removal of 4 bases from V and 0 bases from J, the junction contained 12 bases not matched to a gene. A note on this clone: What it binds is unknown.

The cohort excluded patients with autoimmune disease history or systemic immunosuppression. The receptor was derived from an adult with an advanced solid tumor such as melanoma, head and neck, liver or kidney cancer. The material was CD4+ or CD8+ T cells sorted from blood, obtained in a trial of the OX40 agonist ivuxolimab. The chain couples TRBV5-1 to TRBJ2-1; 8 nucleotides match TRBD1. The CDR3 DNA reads TGCGCCAGCAGCCTTAGTCCAGGGGGCTGGAGCTCCTACAATGAGCAGTTCTTC. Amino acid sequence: CASSLSPGGWSSYNEQFF.